This T cell receptor beta chain was captured in a study of OX40 agonist ivuxolimab in advanced cancers. Study-wide background: Two cutaneous melanoma patients and one hepatocellular carcinoma patient, three in all, had partial responses.

The CDR3 runs to 13 residues. The germline V gene has CDR1 SGHNT and CDR2 YYREEE (reference sequence). V trimming: 4 bases; J trimming: 1 base; junction bases outside the gene matches: 1. Clones were sequenced by immunoSEQ multiplex PCR, and TCRdb holds only the in-frame ones, with some missing. The sample shows approximately 44,000 clones, around 84% of them seen only once. This chain uses TRBV5-4 with TRBJ1-1; TRBD1 matches 7 bases. The starting material was CD4+ or CD8+ T cells sorted from blood, obtained in a trial of the OX40 agonist ivuxolimab. The sequence derives from an adult with an advanced solid tumor such as melanoma, head and neck, liver or kidney cancer. The CDR3 coding sequence is TGTGCCAGCAGCCGACAGGGGAACACTGAAGCTTTCTTT. Translated: CASSRQGNTEAFF.